This T cell receptor (beta chain) was documented in a study of T-cell memory formation after mild COVID-19. On this clonotype: Its antigen remains unidentified.

Findings and limits, study-wide: Pre-infection memory showed some responding clones, and this suggested that cross-reactive memory joined. Contracting clones localized mainly to CM and EM when CD4+ and mainly to EMRA when CD8+. Clones that contracted from day 15 to 85 were balanced CD4/CD8, while later expanders leaned CD4+.

MiXCR was run by TCRdb on the 5' RACE reads, yielding one entry per CDR3 protein. The profile shows 250,000 to 350,000 distinct CDR3 sequences, about 17% of them singletons. The sequence came from a man aged 18 to 29 who had mild COVID-19 (a few samples of this study predate the infection). Cell type and time point are not known. Sequenced material: PBMCs or a T cell subset sorted from them (not recorded which).

The CDR3 sequence is CAWAANPSTDTQYF. In DNA, the CDR3 is TGTGCCTGGGCCGCTAACCCTAGCACAGATACGCAGTATTTT. The V call is TRBV30, the J call TRBJ2-3; unclear D gene. The V end was cut by 5 bases, the J end by 0 bases, with 12 bases between. The V gene's germline CDR1 is GTSNPN and CDR2 SVGIG (reference sequence). The CDR3 covers 14 residues.